This record looks at one T cell receptor beta chain sequence and its context. These data belong to a study of CD8 T cells in Susac syndrome. An input of roughly 0.45 to 1 ug of RNA was subjected to reverse transcription using random hexamers. TCRdb fed the immunoSEQ multiplex PCR reads into MiXCR, producing one record per CDR3 protein. The sample has about 200,000 distinct CDR3 sequences, about 95% seen once; the top ten hold about 0.095%. The length of the CDR3 is 15 residues. Trimming took 0 bases from V and 7 from J; bases not matched to a gene: 7. CDR1 is SGDLS and CDR2 is YYNGEE in the germline V gene. Negative isolation yielded CD4+ and CD8+ T cells, and FACS enriched TEMRA cells.

Sequenced input: CD4+ T cells from PBMCs. The TCR sequence derives from a human donor in good health. J is TRBJ2-1 and V is TRBV9, with TRBD2 matching 7 bases. The CDR3 DNA sequence: TGTGCCAGCAGCGTAGGGCTAGCGGAGGGTAATGAGCAGTTCTTC. It translates to CASSVGLAEGNEQFF.